The clone carrying this T cell receptor beta chain showed up just once. The data originate from a study of blood T cell repertoires in COVID-19. Original processing methods: Nucleated cell number was recorded as an estimate derived from reference gene primer amplification. Method: immunoSEQ multiplex PCR; TCRdb's copy keeps in-frame clones and lacks some. The V and J calls and clone size are taken from that table; D and trimming were inferred from the DNA. The table shows 85,000 to 95,000 clones, with about 82% occurring only once. The trim removed 3 bases at V and 7 bases at J, leaving 11 bases unmatched. In germline, CDR1 is SGHVS, CDR2 FQNEAQ. There are 16 residues in the CDR3.

The receptor was isolated from a human donor in a cohort sampled during active COVID-19. The sample consisted of peripheral blood. The V call is TRBV7-8, the J call TRBJ2-1; 8 bases agree with TRBD2. The CDR3, as DNA: TGTGCCAGCAGCTTGCGGGGGGCCCCCTGGGGGAATGAGCAGTTCTTC. The encoded protein is CASSLRGAPWGNEQFF.